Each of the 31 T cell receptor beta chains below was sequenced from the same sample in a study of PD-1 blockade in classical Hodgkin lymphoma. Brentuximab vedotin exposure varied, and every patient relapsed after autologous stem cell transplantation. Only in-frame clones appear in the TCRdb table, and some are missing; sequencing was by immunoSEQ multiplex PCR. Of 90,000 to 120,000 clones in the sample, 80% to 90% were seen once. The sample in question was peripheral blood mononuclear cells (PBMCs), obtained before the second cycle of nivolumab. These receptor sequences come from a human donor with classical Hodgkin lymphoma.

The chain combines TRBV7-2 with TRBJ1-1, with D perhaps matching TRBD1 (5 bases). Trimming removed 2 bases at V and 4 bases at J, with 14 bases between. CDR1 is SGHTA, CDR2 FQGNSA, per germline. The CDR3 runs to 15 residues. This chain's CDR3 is CASSLHYGGATEAFF. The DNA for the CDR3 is TGTGCCAGCAGCTTACACTACGGAGGGGCCACTGAAGCTTTCTTT.

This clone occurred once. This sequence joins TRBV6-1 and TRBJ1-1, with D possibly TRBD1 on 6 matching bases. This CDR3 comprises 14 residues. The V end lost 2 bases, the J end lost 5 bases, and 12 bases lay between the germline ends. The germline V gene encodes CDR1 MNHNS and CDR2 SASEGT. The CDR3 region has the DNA TGTGCCAGCAGTGAACTTGGGGGCGGGACTGAAGCTTTCTTT. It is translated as CASSELGGGTEAFF.

Here the CDR3 reads CASSLKTGGANGYTF. CDR3 sequence (DNA): TGCGCCAGCAGCTTGAAGACAGGGGGCGCGAATGGCTACACCTTC. The chain is built from TRBV5-1 and TRBJ1-2; 10 bases line up with TRBD1. Per the germline V gene, CDR1 is SGHRS and CDR2 is YFSETQ. CDR3 size: 15 residues. V gave up 1 base and J gave up 6 bases; unmatched junction bases: 6.

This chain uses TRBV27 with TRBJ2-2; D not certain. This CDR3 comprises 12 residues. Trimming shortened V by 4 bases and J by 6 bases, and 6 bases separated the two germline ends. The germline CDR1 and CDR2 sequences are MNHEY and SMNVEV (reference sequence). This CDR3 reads CASSWTAGELFF. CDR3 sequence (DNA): TGTGCCAGCAGTTGGACGGCCGGGGAGCTGTTTTTT.

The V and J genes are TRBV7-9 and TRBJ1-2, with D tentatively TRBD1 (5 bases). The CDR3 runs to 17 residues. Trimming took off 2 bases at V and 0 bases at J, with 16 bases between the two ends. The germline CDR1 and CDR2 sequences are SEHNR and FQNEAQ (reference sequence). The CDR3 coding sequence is TGTGCCAGCAGCTTACTACGGGGGGAGTCCCCTAACTATGGCTACACCTTC. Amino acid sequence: CASSLLRGESPNYGYTF.

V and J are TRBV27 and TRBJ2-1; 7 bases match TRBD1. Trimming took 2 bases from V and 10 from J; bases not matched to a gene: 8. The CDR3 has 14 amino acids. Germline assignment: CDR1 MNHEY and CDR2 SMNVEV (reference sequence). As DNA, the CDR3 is TGTGCCAGCAGTTTACTCGACAGGGCACGGGAGCAGTTCTTC. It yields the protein CASSLLDRAREQFF.

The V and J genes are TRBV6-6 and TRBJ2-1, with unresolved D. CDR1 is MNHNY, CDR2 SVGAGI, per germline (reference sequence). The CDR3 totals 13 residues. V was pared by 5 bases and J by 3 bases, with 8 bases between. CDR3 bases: TGTGCCAGCAGTCAAGCGCTCTACAATGAGCAGTTCTTC. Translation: CASSQALYNEQFF.

CDR3 nucleotide sequence: TGCAGCGTTGACATGGGGGGACTAGCGGGTAAGGATGAGCAGTTCTTC. Encoded protein: CSVDMGGLAGKDEQFF. The J gene is TRBJ2-1, the V gene TRBV29-1, with TRBD2 matching 12 bases. The V segment lost 3 bases and the J segment 8 bases; nucleotides outside the gene matches: 11. CDR1 and CDR2 from the germline V gene are SQVTM and ANQGSEA. This CDR3 region has 16 residues.

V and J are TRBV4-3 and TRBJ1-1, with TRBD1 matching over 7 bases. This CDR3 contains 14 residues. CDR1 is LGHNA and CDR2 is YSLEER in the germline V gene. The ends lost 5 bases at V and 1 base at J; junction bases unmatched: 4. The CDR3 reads CASSYRQGNTEAFF. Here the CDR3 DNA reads TGCGCCAGCAGCTACCGACAGGGGAACACTGAAGCTTTCTTT.

The CDR3 reads CASSAPGQVANTEAFF. The CDR3 DNA is TGTGCCAGCAGTGCCCCGGGACAGGTCGCGAACACTGAAGCTTTCTTT. The rearrangement links TRBV6-1 to TRBJ1-1, with 8 bases identical to TRBD1. The V gene's germline CDR1 is MNHNS and CDR2 SASEGT. V was clipped by 4 bases and J by 1 base; unmatched bases: 8. The CDR3 loop spans 16 amino acids.

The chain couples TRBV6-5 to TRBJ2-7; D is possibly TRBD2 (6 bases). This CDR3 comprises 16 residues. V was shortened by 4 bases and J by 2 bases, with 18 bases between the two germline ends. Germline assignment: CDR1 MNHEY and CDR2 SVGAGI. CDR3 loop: CASSSPLARFTYEQYF. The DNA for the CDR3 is TGTGCCAGCAGTTCCCCCCTAGCGAGATTCACCTACGAGCAGTACTTC.

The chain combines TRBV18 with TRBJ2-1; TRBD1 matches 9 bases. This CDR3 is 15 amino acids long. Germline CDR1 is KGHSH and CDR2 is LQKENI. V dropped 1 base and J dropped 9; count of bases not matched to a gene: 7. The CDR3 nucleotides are TGTGCCAGCTCACCACAACGGGACAGGGAGGGTGAGCAGTTCTTC. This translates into CASSPQRDREGEQFF.

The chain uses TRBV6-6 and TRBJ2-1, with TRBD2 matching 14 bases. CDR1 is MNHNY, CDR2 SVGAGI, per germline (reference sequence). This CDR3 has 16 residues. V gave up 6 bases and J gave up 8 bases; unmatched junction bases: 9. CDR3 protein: CASSLGLAGALDEQFF. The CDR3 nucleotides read TGTGCCAGCAGCCTGGGACTAGCGGGAGCCCTTGATGAGCAGTTCTTC.

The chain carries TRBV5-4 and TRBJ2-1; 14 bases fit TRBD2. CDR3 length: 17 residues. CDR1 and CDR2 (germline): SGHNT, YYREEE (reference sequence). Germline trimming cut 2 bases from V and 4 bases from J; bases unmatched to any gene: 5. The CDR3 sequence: CASSLHWTSGRYNEQFF. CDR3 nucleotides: TGTGCCAGCAGCTTACACTGGACTAGCGGGAGGTACAATGAGCAGTTCTTC.

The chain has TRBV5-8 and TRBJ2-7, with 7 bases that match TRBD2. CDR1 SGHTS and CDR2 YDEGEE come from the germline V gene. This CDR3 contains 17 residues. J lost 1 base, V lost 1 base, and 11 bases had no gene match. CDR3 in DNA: TGTGCCAGCAGCTTGTACACGGGGGGTAGCGGGTCCTACGAGCAGTACTTC. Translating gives CASSLYTGGSGSYEQYF.

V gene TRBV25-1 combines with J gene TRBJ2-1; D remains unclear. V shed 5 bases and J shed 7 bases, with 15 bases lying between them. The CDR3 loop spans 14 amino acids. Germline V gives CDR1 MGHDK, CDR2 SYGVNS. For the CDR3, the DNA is TGTGCCAGCAGTAGAACTACCTTCGAGAATGAGCAGTTCTTC. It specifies CASSRTTFENEQFF.

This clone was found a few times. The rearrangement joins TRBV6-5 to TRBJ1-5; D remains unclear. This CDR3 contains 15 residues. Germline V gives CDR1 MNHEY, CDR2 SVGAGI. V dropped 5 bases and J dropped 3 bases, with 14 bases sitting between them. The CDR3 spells CASSQEPRTNQPQHF. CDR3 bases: TGTGCCAGCAGTCAGGAACCCAGGACCAATCAGCCCCAGCATTTT.

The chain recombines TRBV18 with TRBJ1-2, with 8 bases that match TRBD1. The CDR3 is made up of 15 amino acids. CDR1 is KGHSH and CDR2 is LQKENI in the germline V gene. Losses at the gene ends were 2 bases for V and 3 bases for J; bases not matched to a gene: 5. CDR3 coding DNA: TGTGCCAGCTCACCAACCGCAGGGGGCGACTATGGCTACACCTTC. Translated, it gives CASSPTAGGDYGYTF.

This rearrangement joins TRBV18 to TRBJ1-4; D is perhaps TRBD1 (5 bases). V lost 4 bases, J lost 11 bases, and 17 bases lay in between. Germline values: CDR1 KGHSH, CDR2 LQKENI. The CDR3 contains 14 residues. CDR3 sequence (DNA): TGTGCCAGCTCACAGAGATCGTCCGAGGGGAAACTGTTTTTT. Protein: CASSQRSSEGKLFF.

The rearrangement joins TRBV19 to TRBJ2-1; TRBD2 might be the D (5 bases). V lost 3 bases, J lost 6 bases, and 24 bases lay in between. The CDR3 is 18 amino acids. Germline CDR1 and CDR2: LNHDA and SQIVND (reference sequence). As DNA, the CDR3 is TGTGCCAGTAGTATGTTTAGTCACGTAGTAGCGCCCAGCAATGAGCAGTTCTTC. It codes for CASSMFSHVVAPSNEQFF.

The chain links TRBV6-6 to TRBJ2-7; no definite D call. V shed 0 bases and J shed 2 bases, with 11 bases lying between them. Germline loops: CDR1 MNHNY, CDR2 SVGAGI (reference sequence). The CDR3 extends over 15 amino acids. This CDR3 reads CASSYSRNTAYEQYF. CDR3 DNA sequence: TGTGCCAGCAGTTACTCGAGGAACACCGCCTACGAGCAGTACTTC.

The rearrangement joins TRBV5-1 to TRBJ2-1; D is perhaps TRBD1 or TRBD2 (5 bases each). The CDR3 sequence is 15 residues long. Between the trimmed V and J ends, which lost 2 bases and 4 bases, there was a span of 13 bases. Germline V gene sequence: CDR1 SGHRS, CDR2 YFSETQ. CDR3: CASSFDGTLYNEQFF. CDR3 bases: TGCGCCAGCAGCTTCGACGGGACCCTTTACAATGAGCAGTTCTTC. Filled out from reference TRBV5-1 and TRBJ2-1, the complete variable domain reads KAGVTQTPRYLIKTRGQQVTLSCSPISGHRSVSWYQQTPGQGLQFLFEYFSETQRNKGNFPGRFSGRQFSNSRSEMNVSTLELGDSALYLCASSFDGTLYNEQFFGPGTRLTVL.

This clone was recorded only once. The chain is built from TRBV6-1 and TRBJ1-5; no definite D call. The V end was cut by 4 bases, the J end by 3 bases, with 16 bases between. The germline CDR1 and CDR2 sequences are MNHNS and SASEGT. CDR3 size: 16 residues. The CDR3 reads CASSVVVRQFNQPQHF. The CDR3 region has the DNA TGTGCCAGCAGTGTCGTCGTCCGTCAGTTCAATCAGCCCCAGCATTTT.

CDR3 region: CASSLSGGDTQYF. The CDR3 nucleotides are TGTGCCAGCAGTTTATCTGGTGGAGATACGCAGTATTTT. This chain joins TRBV27 and TRBJ2-3; D is unresolved. Trimming stripped 0 bases from V and 5 bases from J, with 6 bases between. This CDR3 region has 13 residues. The germline CDR1 and CDR2 sequences are MNHEY and SMNVEV (reference sequence).

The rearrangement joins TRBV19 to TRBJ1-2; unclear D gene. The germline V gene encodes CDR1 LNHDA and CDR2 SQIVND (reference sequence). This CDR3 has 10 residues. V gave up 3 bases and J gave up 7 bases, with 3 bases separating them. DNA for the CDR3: TGTGCCAGTAGTATTTTTGGCTACACCTTC. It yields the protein CASSIFGYTF.

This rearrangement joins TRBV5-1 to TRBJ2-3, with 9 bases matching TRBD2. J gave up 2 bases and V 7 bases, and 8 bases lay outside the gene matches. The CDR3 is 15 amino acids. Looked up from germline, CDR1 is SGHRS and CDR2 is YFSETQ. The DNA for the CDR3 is TGCGCCAGCCAAGAGACTAGCGGATTCACAGATACGCAGTATTTT. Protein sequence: CASQETSGFTDTQYF.

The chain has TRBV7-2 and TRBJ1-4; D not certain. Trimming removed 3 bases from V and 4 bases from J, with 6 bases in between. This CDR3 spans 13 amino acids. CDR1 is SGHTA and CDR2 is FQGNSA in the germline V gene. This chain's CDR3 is CASSFSFNEKLFF. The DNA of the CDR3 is TGTGCCAGCAGCTTCAGTTTTAATGAAAAACTGTTTTTT.

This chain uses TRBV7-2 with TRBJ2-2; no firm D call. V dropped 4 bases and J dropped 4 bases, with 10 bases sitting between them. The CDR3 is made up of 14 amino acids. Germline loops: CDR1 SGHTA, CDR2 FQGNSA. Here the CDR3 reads CASSSHPGTGELFF. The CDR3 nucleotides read TGTGCCAGCAGCTCCCATCCGGGCACCGGGGAGCTGTTTTTT.

The CDR3 sequence: CASSSTSGGNYYEQYF. CDR3 DNA: TGTGCCAGCAGCTCGACTAGCGGGGGGAATTACTACGAGCAGTACTTC. This chain uses TRBV9 with TRBJ2-7, with TRBD2 matching over 13 bases. Germline V CDR1 and CDR2: SGDLS, YYNGEE. CDR3 length equals 16 residues. The junction had 7 bases not matched to a gene; V was cut back by 4 bases and J by 3 bases.

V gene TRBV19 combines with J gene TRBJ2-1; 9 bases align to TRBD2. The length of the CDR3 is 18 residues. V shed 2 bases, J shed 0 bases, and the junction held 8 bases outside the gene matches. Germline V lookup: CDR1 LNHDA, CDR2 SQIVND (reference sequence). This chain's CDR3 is CASSIRTSAESSYNEQFF. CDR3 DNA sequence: TGTGCCAGTAGTATACGGACTAGCGCCGAAAGCTCCTACAATGAGCAGTTCTTC.

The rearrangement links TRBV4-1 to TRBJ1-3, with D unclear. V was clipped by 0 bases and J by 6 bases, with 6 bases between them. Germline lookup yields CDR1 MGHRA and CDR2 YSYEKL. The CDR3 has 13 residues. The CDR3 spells CASSQENLNTIYF. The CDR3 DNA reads TGCGCCAGCAGCCAAGAAAACCTAAACACCATATATTTT.